This T cell receptor (beta chain) was identified during a study of T cell repertoires in cytomegalovirus infection. Study-level information: It was the public TCR beta signatures that indicated both CMV infection and matching HLA type.

MiXCR, run by TCRdb on the reads, gives a single entry per CDR3 protein. The sample holds around 140,000 distinct CDR3 sequences; under 8.5% are singletons and the top ten take around 17%. The length of the CDR3 is 15 residues. After removal of 5 bases from V and 4 bases from J, the junction contained 6 bases not matched to a gene. CDR1 and CDR2 from the germline V gene are LNHDA and SQIVND (reference sequence). The sequence came from a human donor in good health (CMV status not recorded). Some clones in this sample may be carry-over from other donors' samples. V and J are TRBV19 and TRBJ1-4; TRBD1 agrees at 8 bases. What was sequenced was PBMCs. The CDR3 loop is CASSERTGSNEKLFF. The CDR3 DNA sequence: TGTGCCAGTAGTGAACGGACAGGGAGTAATGAAAAACTGTTTTTT.